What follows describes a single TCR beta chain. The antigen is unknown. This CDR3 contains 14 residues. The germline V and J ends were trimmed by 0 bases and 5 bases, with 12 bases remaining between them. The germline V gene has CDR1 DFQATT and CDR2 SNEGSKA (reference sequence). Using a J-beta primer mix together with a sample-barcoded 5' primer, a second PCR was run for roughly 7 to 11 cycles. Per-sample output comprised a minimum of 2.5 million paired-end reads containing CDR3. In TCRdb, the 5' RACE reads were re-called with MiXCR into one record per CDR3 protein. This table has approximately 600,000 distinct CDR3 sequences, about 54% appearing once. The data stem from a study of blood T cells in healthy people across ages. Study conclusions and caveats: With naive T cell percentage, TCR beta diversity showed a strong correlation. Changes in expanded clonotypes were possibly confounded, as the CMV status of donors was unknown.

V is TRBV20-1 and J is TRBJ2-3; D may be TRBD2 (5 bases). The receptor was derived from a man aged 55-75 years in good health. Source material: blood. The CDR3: CSARDPRAGDTQYF. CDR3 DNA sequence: TGCAGTGCTAGAGATCCCCGGGCGGGAGATACGCAGTATTTT.